This T cell receptor beta chain was sequenced for a study of blood T cell repertoires in COVID-19. Study at large: Samples came from the United States, Italy and Spain, spanning acute and convalescent COVID-19. Sample material is recorded as cDNA or gDNA derived from T cells, B-cell-depleted T cells, or PBMCs.

Source study methods: Reference gene primers were amplified, and this amplification served to estimate nucleated cell counts. TCRdb keeps only in-frame clones here, not all; method: immunoSEQ multiplex PCR. From that table come the V and J calls and clone size; the DNA was used to work out D and trimming. Among 270,000 or so clones listed, around 90% were seen once. The sample consisted of peripheral blood. This receptor was taken from a woman between 40 and 50 years old who had recovered from COVID-19.

CDR3 nucleotides: TGTGCCAGCAGCTTACAGGGGAAGACCCAGTACTTC. Its translation: CASSLQGKTQYF. J is TRBJ2-5 and V is TRBV3-1 (or the pseudogene TRBV3-2); 7 nucleotides line up with TRBD1. The CDR3 runs 12 residues. The J segment lost 6 bases and the V segment lost 5 bases, leaving 3 bases of the junction unmatched. CDR1 and CDR2 (germline): LGHDT, YNNKEL (reference sequence).